The sequence of this T cell receptor (beta chain) was determined in a study of cytomegalovirus exposure and HLA in healthy donors. Whole-study results and caveats: Previous analysis showed most TCR beta V segments were productive about 90% or about 30% of the time.

Donors were ostensibly healthy at sampling, although undocumented immune exposures were probable. PCR amplification relied on 60 Vbeta primers (plus 13 Jbeta primers). Only in-frame clones appear in the TCRdb table, and some are missing; sequencing was by immunoSEQ multiplex PCR. The sample data list around 53,000 clones. Details on this clone: Its target is unknown.

The CDR3 runs to 19 residues. The germline gives CDR1 MGHRA, CDR2 YSYEKL. Trimming shortened V by 1 base and J by 3 bases, and 23 bases separated the two germline ends. Source material: PBMCs. The V gene is TRBV4-1, the J gene TRBJ2-3; a possible D gene is TRBD2 (6 bases). The receptor was isolated from a male donor in good health and CMV-seropositive. The CDR3 DNA reads TGCGCCAGCAGCCAAGTCCCGGGGACTGTGGGCCTTAGGACAGATACGCAGTATTTT. It specifies CASSQVPGTVGLRTDTQYF.